The clone carrying this T cell receptor beta chain has more than one count but fewer than ten. The data stem from a study of identical twins. The V gene lost 6 bases and the J gene lost 7 bases, with 18 bases spanning the gap. The CDR3 contains 14 residues. TCRdb re-derived calls from the 5' RACE reads in MiXCR, one entry per CDR3 protein. The sample includes approximately 670,000 distinct CDR3 sequences, approximately 6% of them seen just once. Source material: naive T cells sorted from blood. This sequence originates from a young man in good health. This rearrangement joins TRBV12-3 or TRBV12-4 to TRBJ1-1; no clear D gene. The CDR3 coding sequence is TGTGCCAGCAGCCATGAACCCGGGTCGGATGAAGCTTTCTTT. It translates to CASSHEPGSDEAFF.